This note documents a single T cell receptor (beta chain) sequence. The antigen is not known. V was shortened by 1 base and J by 5 bases, with 8 bases between the two germline ends. Germline V gene sequence: CDR1 MNHNY, CDR2 SVGAGI (reference sequence). The CDR3 runs to 14 residues. This sample is part of a study of T-cell memory formation after mild COVID-19. Looking at the study overall: Largely donor-specific sequence clusters came from two donors.

Study results and limitations: Proof of SARS-CoV-2 specificity was absent for the second-wave clones that crested on day 37. Some clones that responded turned up in pre-infection memory, which suggests that cross-reactive memory joined in.

From 5'RACE with constant-segment primers came TCR alpha and TCR beta cDNA libraries that carried sample barcodes and UMIs. One entry per CDR3 protein results from TCRdb running MiXCR on the 5' RACE reads. Of some 88,000 distinct CDR3 sequences listed, roughly 25% are singletons. The chain carries TRBV6-6 and TRBJ1-4; D not resolved. Sequencing was performed on PBMCs or a T cell subset sorted from them (not recorded which). The sequence was obtained from a man younger than 30 who had mild COVID-19 (a few samples of this study predate the infection). Cell type and time point are not known. CDR3 sequence (DNA): TGTGCCAGCAGTTACTGGACGGAAAATGAAAAACTGTTTTTT. Encoded protein: CASSYWTENEKLFF.